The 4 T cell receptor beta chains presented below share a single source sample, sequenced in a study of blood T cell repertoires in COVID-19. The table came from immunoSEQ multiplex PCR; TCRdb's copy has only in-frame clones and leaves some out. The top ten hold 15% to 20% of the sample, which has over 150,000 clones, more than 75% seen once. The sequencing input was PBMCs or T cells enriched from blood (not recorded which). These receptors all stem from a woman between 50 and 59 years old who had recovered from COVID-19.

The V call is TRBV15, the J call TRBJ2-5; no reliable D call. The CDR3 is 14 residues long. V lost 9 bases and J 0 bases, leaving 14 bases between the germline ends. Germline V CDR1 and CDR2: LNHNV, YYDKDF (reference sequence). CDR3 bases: TGTGCCACTGCAAACAGCCTGTACCAAGAGACCCAGTACTTC. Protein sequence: CATANSLYQETQYF. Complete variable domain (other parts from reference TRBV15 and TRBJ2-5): DAMVIQNPRYQVTQFGKPVTLSCSQTLNHNVMYWYQQKSSQAPKLLFHYYDKDFNNEADTPDNFQSRRPNTSFCFLDIRSPGLGDTAMYLCATANSLYQETQYFGPGTRLLVL.

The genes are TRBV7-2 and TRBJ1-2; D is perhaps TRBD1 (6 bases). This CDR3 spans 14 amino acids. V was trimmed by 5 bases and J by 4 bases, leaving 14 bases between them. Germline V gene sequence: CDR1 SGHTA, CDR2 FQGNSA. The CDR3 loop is CASSLLGQIYGYTF. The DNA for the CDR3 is TGTGCCAGCAGCCTCCTTGGACAGATCTATGGCTACACCTTC.

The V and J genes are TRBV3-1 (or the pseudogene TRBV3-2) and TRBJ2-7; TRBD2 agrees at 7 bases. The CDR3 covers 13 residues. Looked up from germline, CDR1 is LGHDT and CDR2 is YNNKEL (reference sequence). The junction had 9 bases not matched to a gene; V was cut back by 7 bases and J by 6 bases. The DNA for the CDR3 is TGTGCCAGCACGGCGGGAGCCCCCTCCGAGCAGTACTTC. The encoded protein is CASTAGAPSEQYF.

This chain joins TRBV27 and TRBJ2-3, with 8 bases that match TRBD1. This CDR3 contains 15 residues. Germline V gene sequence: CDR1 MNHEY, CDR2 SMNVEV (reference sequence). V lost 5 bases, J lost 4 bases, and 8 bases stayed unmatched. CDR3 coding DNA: TGTGCCAGCAGTCCGGACAGGGCTGGCGCAGATACGCAGTATTTT. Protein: CASSPDRAGADTQYF.